These 18 T cell receptor beta chains share one sample of origin, sequenced in a study of cytomegalovirus exposure and HLA in healthy donors. The PCR ran on 60 Vbeta and 13 Jbeta primers. Produced via immunoSEQ multiplex PCR; TCRdb's table is partial and in-frame only. This sample has 110,000 to 150,000 clones, with almost 85% found just once. Sequenced material: PBMCs. These receptors all stem from an older woman in good health and CMV-seropositive.

The rearrangement uses TRBV28 and TRBJ2-3, with D maybe TRBD1 (6 bases). The length of the CDR3 is 17 residues. Trimming cost V 5 bases and J 0 bases, with 18 bases left between them. Germline-derived CDR1 and CDR2 are MDHEN and SYDVKM. The CDR3 nucleotides are TGTGCCAGCAGTCTCATAATACGGACAGACAGCACAGATACGCAGTATTTT. It yields the protein CASSLIIRTDSTDTQYF.

The gene calls are TRBV6-1 and TRBJ2-1; D is possibly TRBD1 (7 bases). The CDR3 has 14 amino acids. Germline V gives CDR1 MNHNS, CDR2 SASEGT. Trimming cost V 1 base and J 9 bases, with 13 bases left between them. CDR3 bases: TGTGCCAGCAGTGAAGGATCAGGGGGGCGTGAGCAGTTCTTC. Translated, it gives CASSEGSGGREQFF.

Worth noting for this clone: The sample carries other DNA sequences with the same CDR3. The chain has TRBV18 and TRBJ1-1, with 8 positions matching TRBD1. CDR3 length: 14 amino acids. Germline lookup yields CDR1 KGHSH and CDR2 LQKENI. J gave up 2 bases and V 3 bases, and 2 bases lay outside the gene matches. Here the CDR3 DNA reads TGTGCCAGCTCACCTGGACAGGGCAACACTGAAGCTTTCTTT. This translates into CASSPGQGNTEAFF.

This chain joins TRBV4-2 and TRBJ2-7; TRBD2 agrees at 13 bases. CDR3 length: 17 amino acids. Germline assignment: CDR1 LGHNA and CDR2 YNFKEQ. The trim removed 1 base at V and 4 bases at J, leaving 7 bases unmatched. The CDR3 here is CASSQVVWTSGSYEQYF. CDR3 nucleotides: TGTGCCAGCAGCCAAGTGGTGTGGACTAGCGGGAGTTACGAGCAGTACTTC.

The chain combines TRBV5-4 with TRBJ2-2, with D uncertain. Germline V gives CDR1 SGHNT, CDR2 YYREEE (reference sequence). V was cut by 0 bases and J by 4 bases, with 7 bases left in between. The CDR3 consists of 14 residues. CDR3 coding DNA: TGTGCCAGCAGCTTGGCCTTGAGCACCGGGGAGCTGTTTTTT. It encodes CASSLALSTGELFF.

V gene TRBV4-1 combines with J gene TRBJ2-1; TRBD2 might be the D (6 bases). The germline CDR1 and CDR2 sequences are MGHRA and YSYEKL. The CDR3 has 17 amino acids. With 0 bases removed from V and 2 bases from J, the gap between germline ends came to 14 bases. CDR3 in DNA: TGCGCCAGCAGCCAAGATACTAGCCAAAGTCCCTACAATGAGCAGTTCTTC. Translated, it gives CASSQDTSQSPYNEQFF.

V is TRBV11-2 and J is TRBJ2-7; D gene ambiguous. This CDR3 is 15 amino acids long. The germline V gene encodes CDR1 SGHAT and CDR2 FQNNGV. Between the trimmed V and J ends, which lost 1 base and 0 bases, there was a span of 10 bases. For the CDR3, the DNA is TGTGCCAGCAGCTTAGGGGCAAGTAGCTCCTACGAGCAGTACTTC. Translating gives CASSLGASSSYEQYF.

The rearrangement uses TRBV6-1 and TRBJ2-6; D is uncertain. V was cut by 1 base and J by 0 bases, with 4 bases left in between. There are 15 residues in the CDR3. CDR1 is MNHNS and CDR2 is SASEGT in the germline V gene. CDR3 DNA sequence: TGTGCCAGCAGTGAAGTAGTCTCTGGGGCCAACGTCCTGACTTTC. Its protein product is CASSEVVSGANVLTF.

The CDR3 DNA sequence: TGTGCCAGCTCCCCCGGACAGGATTTCTCCTACGAGCAGTACTTC. Protein sequence: CASSPGQDFSYEQYF. The chain recombines TRBV18 with TRBJ2-7, with 7 bases identical to TRBD1. CDR3 length equals 15 residues. The germline V gene encodes CDR1 KGHSH and CDR2 LQKENI. The J segment lost 0 bases and the V segment lost 6 bases, leaving 8 bases of the junction unmatched.

The chain combines TRBV6-5 with TRBJ1-5; D might be TRBD1 (6 bases). This CDR3 region has 13 residues. Germline V CDR1 and CDR2: MNHEY, SVGAGI. Trimming removed 6 bases at V and 4 bases at J, with 10 bases between. The CDR3 here is CASRQGPNQPQHF. CDR3 sequence (DNA): TGTGCCAGCAGACAGGGCCCGAATCAGCCCCAGCATTTT.

The chain links TRBV11-3 to TRBJ2-5; D is perhaps TRBD2 (6 bases). Trimming took 5 bases from V and 4 from J, leaving 11 bases between them. CDR3 length equals 13 residues. Germline CDR1 reads SGHNT; CDR2 reads YENEEA. Written as DNA, the CDR3 is TGTGCCAGCAGCCAGACTAGTTTAGAGACCCAGTACTTC. The encoded protein is CASSQTSLETQYF.

The chain is built from TRBV27 and TRBJ1-5; D might be TRBD1 (5 bases). The CDR3 covers 16 residues. Germline V gives CDR1 MNHEY, CDR2 SMNVEV (reference sequence). The germline V and J ends were trimmed by 2 bases and 0 bases, with 11 bases remaining between them. This CDR3 reads CASSLRGVYSNQPQHF. In nucleotides, the CDR3 is TGTGCCAGCAGTTTACGGGGGGTTTATAGCAATCAGCCCCAGCATTTT.

The rearrangement links TRBV2 to TRBJ2-6; the D gene is possibly TRBD1 (5 bases). From germline, CDR1 is SNHLY and CDR2 FYNNEI. The CDR3 has 16 amino acids. Trimming stripped 3 bases from V and 3 bases from J, with 12 bases between. The DNA of the CDR3 is TGTGCCAGCAGTGAGGGAAGGGGCAATGGGGCCAACGTCCTGACTTTC. Residues: CASSEGRGNGANVLTF. The whole variable domain, remainder taken from reference TRBV2 and TRBJ2-6, is EPEVTQTPSHQVTQMGQEVILRCVPISNHLYFYWYRQILGQKVEFLVSFYNNEISEKSEIFDDQFSVERPDGSNFTLKIRSTKLEDSAMYFCASSEGRGNGANVLTFGAGSRLTVL.

This clone appeared a single time. The V and J genes are TRBV15 and TRBJ1-5; the D gene is possibly TRBD1 (5 bases). V lost 0 bases to trimming and J lost 2 bases, with 5 bases between them. CDR3 length: 14 residues. The V gene's germline CDR1 is LNHNV and CDR2 YYDKDF (reference sequence). Here the CDR3 DNA reads TGTGCCACCAGCAGAGACAGGGGCAATCAGCCCCAGCATTTT. This sequence encodes CATSRDRGNQPQHF.

The chain is built from TRBV28 and TRBJ1-5, with TRBD1 matching over 12 bases. The length of the CDR3 is 16 residues. V trimming: 5 bases; J trimming: 5 bases; junction bases outside the gene matches: 7. Germline values: CDR1 MDHEN, CDR2 SYDVKM. The CDR3 DNA reads TGTGCCAGCAGTAAATGGGACAGGGGGCGATATCAGCCCCAGCATTTT. This translates into CASSKWDRGRYQPQHF.

The chain uses TRBV11-3 and TRBJ2-1; D possibly corresponds to TRBD2 (5 bases). Germline CDR1 is SGHNT and CDR2 is YENEEA. Deletions cut 1 base from V and 10 bases from J, with 11 bases between. CDR3 length equals 13 residues. The CDR3 coding sequence is TGTGCCAGCAGCTTAGGCCGCGGGCGGGAGCAGTTCTTC. Encoded protein: CASSLGRGREQFF.

This chain links TRBV28 with TRBJ2-1, with 7 positions matching TRBD2. Germline V CDR1 and CDR2: MDHEN, SYDVKM. The CDR3 covers 13 residues. The ends lost 5 bases at V and 8 bases at J; junction bases unmatched: 6. The CDR3 DNA reads TGTGCCAGCAGTCTCCCGACTAGCTATGAGCAGTTCTTC. This encodes CASSLPTSYEQFF.

The chain links TRBV27 to TRBJ2-2, with 8 bases identical to TRBD2. V lost 0 bases, J lost 1 base, and 1 base stayed unmatched. Germline CDR1 reads MNHEY; CDR2 reads SMNVEV (reference sequence). This CDR3 has 16 amino acids. The CDR3 is CASSLSLAVNTGELFF. In nucleotides, the CDR3 is TGTGCCAGCAGTTTATCACTAGCGGTGAACACCGGGGAGCTGTTTTTT.